Below are 21 T cell receptor beta chains sequenced from a single sample in a study of cytomegalovirus exposure and HLA in healthy donors. PCR primers comprised 60 Vbeta and 13 Jbeta primers. TCRdb's copy holds only in-frame clones and misses some; the assay was immunoSEQ multiplex PCR. Of around 140,000 clones in the sample, approximately 9% were seen once. Sequencing used PBMCs. These receptors originate from a woman aged 40 to 50 in good health and CMV-seropositive.

The CDR3 coding sequence is TGTGCCAGCAGTTACTCAGGGGGCTCTAACTATGGCTACACCTTC. It codes for CASSYSGGSNYGYTF. The rearrangement joins TRBV6-5 to TRBJ1-2; 7 bases agree with TRBD1. J gave up 0 bases and V 0 bases, and 1 base lay outside the gene matches. The CDR3 sequence is 15 residues long. Germline CDR1 is MNHEY and CDR2 is SVGAGI.

The rearrangement joins TRBV21-1 to TRBJ1-4. TRBV21-1 is a pseudogene segment. The CDR3 extends over 17 amino acids. CDR3 nucleotides: TGTGCCAGCAGCAAAGGGGAGGGGAGGGCAACTAATGAAAAACTGTTTTTT. It codes for CASSKGEGRATNEKLFF.

This clone turned up a few times. The chain employs TRBV5-4 and TRBJ2-6; possible D gene TRBD1, 6 bases. Trimming took 3 bases from V and 0 from J, leaving 7 bases between them. The CDR3 runs to 15 residues. The germline V gene has CDR1 SGHNT and CDR2 YYREEE (reference sequence). The DNA for the CDR3 is TGTGCCAGCAGCTCGGACAGCTCTGGGGCCAACGTCCTGACTTTC. Translated: CASSSDSSGANVLTF.

This chain connects TRBV13 to TRBJ2-1; TRBD2 matches 10 bases. Per germline, CDR1 PRHDT and CDR2 FYEKMQ (reference sequence). This CDR3 comprises 16 residues. V lost 3 bases to trimming and J lost 8 bases; unmatched junction nucleotides: 10. The CDR3 sequence: CASSLRTSGRTDEQFF. The CDR3 DNA sequence: TGTGCCAGCAGCTTGAGGACTAGCGGAAGGACGGATGAGCAGTTCTTC.

This clone occurred a few times. J is TRBJ1-6 and V is TRBV2; D may be TRBD1 (6 bases). V lost 3 bases and J lost 5, with 11 bases in between. The CDR3 length is 15 residues. Per the germline V gene, CDR1 is SNHLY and CDR2 is FYNNEI. For the CDR3, the DNA is TGTGCCAGCAGTGAGGACAGTGTGAATAATTCACCCCTCCACTTT. It yields the protein CASSEDSVNNSPLHF.

This clone was found a few times. This sequence joins TRBV19 and TRBJ1-3; unclear D gene. The CDR3 spans 17 residues. Germline values: CDR1 LNHDA, CDR2 SQIVND (reference sequence). Trimming pared 3 bases from V and 4 bases from J, leaving 19 bases between. CDR3: CASSITWRLTQGNTIYF. CDR3 DNA: TGTGCCAGTAGTATTACCTGGCGACTGACCCAGGGAAACACCATATATTTT.

The chain carries TRBV5-1 and TRBJ1-4; 8 nucleotides agree with TRBD1. Germline V gene data show CDR1 as SGHRS and CDR2 as YFSETQ. V trimming: 3 bases; J trimming: 5 bases; junction bases outside the gene matches: 9. The CDR3 spans 16 residues. CDR3 amino acids: CASSWGPQGGNEKLFF. DNA of the CDR3: TGCGCCAGCAGCTGGGGTCCACAGGGGGGGAATGAAAAACTGTTTTTT.

The rearrangement links TRBV2 to TRBJ2-3; 13 nucleotides match TRBD2. Germline V gene data show CDR1 as SNHLY and CDR2 as FYNNEI. The CDR3 has 18 amino acids. V was clipped by 7 bases and J by 0 bases; unmatched bases: 10. In DNA form, the CDR3 reads TGTGCCAGCATTTGGACTAGCGGGGGACAAGCCAGCACAGATACGCAGTATTTT. Its protein product is CASIWTSGGQASTDTQYF.

This clone was picked up many times. This chain uses TRBV4-2 with TRBJ2-1, with 11 bases identical to TRBD1. The germline CDR1 and CDR2 sequences are LGHNA and YNFKEQ. This CDR3 region has 15 residues. With 4 bases clipped from V and 7 bases from J, the junction kept 6 bases outside the gene matches. CDR3 coding DNA: TGTGCCAGCAGCCGAAAGGACAGGGGGCAGAATGAGCAGTTCTTC. It encodes CASSRKDRGQNEQFF.

This clone has only a few counts. The chain joins TRBV19 to TRBJ1-2; unclear D gene. The V gene's germline CDR1 is LNHDA and CDR2 SQIVND (reference sequence). V was shortened by 5 bases and J by 9 bases, with 16 bases between the two germline ends. This CDR3 has 13 amino acids. CDR3 nucleotides: TGTGCCAGTAGTGGTGACATCGCGAGCAGCTACACCTTC. Translation gives CASSGDIASSYTF.

In its sample, this clone was seen a few times. The chain uses TRBV6-5 and TRBJ2-2, with a tentative D call TRBD2 (5 bases). Looked up from germline, CDR1 is MNHEY and CDR2 is SVGAGI. V was cut by 5 bases and J by 4 bases, with 14 bases left in between. This CDR3 contains 15 residues. CDR3 DNA: TGTGCCAGCAGTCCGGGGTCAGGAGGCACCGGGGAGCTGTTTTTT. Translating gives CASSPGSGGTGELFF.

The chain combines TRBV18 with TRBJ1-4; D might be TRBD1 (5 bases). The germline V and J ends were trimmed by 11 bases and 7 bases, with 20 bases remaining between them. The CDR3 totals 14 residues. The germline V gene encodes CDR1 KGHSH and CDR2 LQKENI. The CDR3 loop is CAPYLGKGREKLFF. For the CDR3, the DNA is TGTGCCCCATACCTGGGAAAGGGGCGTGAAAAACTGTTTTTT.

This clone was counted a few times. The genes are TRBV10-2 and TRBJ2-3; 11 positions agree with TRBD2. CDR1 is WSHSY and CDR2 is SAAADI in the germline V gene. The CDR3 has 18 amino acids. The V and J ends lost 0 bases and 5 bases, in that order; junction bases with no gene match: 10. The CDR3 DNA is TGCGCCAGCAGTGAGTCGACGATAGCGGGGGGGCATGGAGATACGCAGTATTTT. This encodes CASSESTIAGGHGDTQYF.

A few counts support this clone. At one end the junction does not follow the germline gene, possibly because of a read error. CDR3 DNA: TGTGCCATCAGTGAGTCGTTCGGGGGGCAGTCGAATTTCTTC. Encoded protein: CAISESFGGQSNFF. The V call is TRBV10-3, the J call TRBJ2-7; D perhaps matches TRBD2 (7 bases). The CDR3 has 14 residues. Germline lookup yields CDR1 ENHRY and CDR2 SYGVKD.

The J gene is TRBJ2-1, the V gene TRBV2, with no clear D. Trimming took 6 bases from V and 6 from J, leaving 15 bases between them. Germline V gene lookup returns CDR1 SNHLY and CDR2 FYNNEI. This CDR3 is 14 amino acids long. The CDR3 region is CASSIPGAGNEQFF. The CDR3, as DNA: TGTGCCAGCAGCATCCCTGGAGCTGGCAATGAGCAGTTCTTC.

The V gene is TRBV9, the J gene TRBJ1-5, with D possibly matching TRBD1 (6 bases). Trimming took off 4 bases at V and 8 bases at J, with 16 bases between the two ends. Germline loops: CDR1 SGDLS, CDR2 YYNGEE. This CDR3 contains 14 residues. The CDR3: CASSPVGSGEPQHF. The CDR3 region has the DNA TGTGCCAGCAGCCCAGTGGGGTCAGGGGAGCCCCAGCATTTT.

This clone appeared a few times. This sequence joins TRBV9 and TRBJ2-5, with D perhaps TRBD2 (5 bases). Germline V gene sequence: CDR1 SGDLS, CDR2 YYNGEE. Trimming removed 3 bases from V and 4 bases from J, with 16 bases in between. This CDR3 is 15 amino acids long. This CDR3 reads CASSASLTGGETQYF. The CDR3 DNA follows: TGTGCCAGCAGCGCATCTCTAACTGGAGGAGAGACCCAGTACTTC. Complete variable domain (other parts from reference TRBV9 and TRBJ2-5): DSGVTQTPKHLITATGQRVTLRCSPRSGDLSVYWYQQSLDQGLQFLIQYYNGEERAKGNILERFSAQQFPDLHSELNLSSLELGDSALYFCASSASLTGGETQYFGPGTRLLVL.

This clone was counted a few times. The chain recombines TRBV5-1 with TRBJ2-7, with 7 bases that match TRBD1. The CDR3 extends over 16 amino acids. V was clipped by 0 bases and J by 9 bases; unmatched bases: 15. Germline V gene sequence: CDR1 SGHRS, CDR2 YFSETQ. The CDR3 here is CASSLVEGGLNTRQYF. In DNA, the CDR3 is TGCGCCAGCAGCTTGGTTGAAGGGGGCTTAAACACTAGGCAGTACTTC.

The rearrangement joins TRBV5-1 to TRBJ1-2; 10 bases line up with TRBD1. The CDR3 runs 15 residues. Germline CDR1 reads SGHRS; CDR2 reads YFSETQ. V was pared by 2 bases and J by 8 bases, with 9 bases of the junction left unmatched. This CDR3 is CASSFDRGLSHGYTF. The DNA for the CDR3 is TGCGCCAGCAGCTTTGACAGGGGGCTATCCCACGGCTACACCTTC.

This clone was observed a handful of times. The rearrangement joins TRBV12-5 to TRBJ2-5, with D uncertain. This CDR3 spans 11 amino acids. Trimming pared 3 bases from V and 5 bases from J, leaving 4 bases between. Germline V gene lookup returns CDR1 LGHNT and CDR2 FRNRAP. Here the CDR3 DNA reads TGTGCTAGTGGTTTTTATGAGACCCAGTACTTC. The encoded protein is CASGFYETQYF.

As concerns this clone: Sequence at one end of the junction differs from germline and may be a read error. The chain combines TRBV5-5 with TRBJ2-7; 8 bases agree with TRBD1. CDR3 length: 17 amino acids. Per the germline V gene, CDR1 is SGHKS and CDR2 is YYEKEE (reference sequence). DNA of the CDR3: TGTGCCAGCAGCTTAATGTCTTTGGGGACAGGCTCCCACGAGCAGTACTTC. This encodes CASSLMSLGTGSHEQYF.